This entry features one TCR beta chain sequence. Its antigen remains unidentified. The sample originates from a study of T cells in Graves' hyperthyroidism and ophthalmopathy. Regarding the study as a whole: Within blood appeared most thyroid clonotypes that had expanded above 0.001.

Ophthalmopathy patients had Clinical Activity Score at least 3, NOSPECS grade at least 4, duration under 3 months. Extraction of PBMCs used 8 to 10 ml of fresh peripheral blood. The source material, RNA transcripts, was used to amplify TCR beta CDR3 regions. Primed by the HTBI set, a first-round RT-PCR was run on the TCR CDR3. In TCRdb, the multiplex PCR reads were re-called with MiXCR into one record per CDR3 protein. The profile shows 250,000 to 300,000 distinct CDR3 sequences, approximately 19% of them singletons. V was pared by 2 bases and J by 3 bases, with 11 bases between. Germline CDR1 reads LGHDT; CDR2 reads YNNKEL (reference sequence). This CDR3 spans 15 amino acids.

The origin of this receptor is a man aged 50 or older with Graves' ophthalmopathy. V gene TRBV3-1 combines with J gene TRBJ1-5, with D unresolved. Sequencing was done on a sample of blood. The CDR3, as DNA: TGTGCCAGCAGCCAAAACAGACTTAACAATCAGCCCCAGCATTTT. It yields the protein CASSQNRLNNQPQHF. The full variable domain, its missing parts supplied by reference TRBV3-1 and TRBJ1-5, is DTAVSQTPKYLVTQMGNDKSIKCEQNLGHDTMYWYKQDSKKFLKIMFSYNNKELIINETVPNRFSPKSPDKAHLNLHINSLELGDSAVYFCASSQNRLNNQPQHFGDGTRLSIL.